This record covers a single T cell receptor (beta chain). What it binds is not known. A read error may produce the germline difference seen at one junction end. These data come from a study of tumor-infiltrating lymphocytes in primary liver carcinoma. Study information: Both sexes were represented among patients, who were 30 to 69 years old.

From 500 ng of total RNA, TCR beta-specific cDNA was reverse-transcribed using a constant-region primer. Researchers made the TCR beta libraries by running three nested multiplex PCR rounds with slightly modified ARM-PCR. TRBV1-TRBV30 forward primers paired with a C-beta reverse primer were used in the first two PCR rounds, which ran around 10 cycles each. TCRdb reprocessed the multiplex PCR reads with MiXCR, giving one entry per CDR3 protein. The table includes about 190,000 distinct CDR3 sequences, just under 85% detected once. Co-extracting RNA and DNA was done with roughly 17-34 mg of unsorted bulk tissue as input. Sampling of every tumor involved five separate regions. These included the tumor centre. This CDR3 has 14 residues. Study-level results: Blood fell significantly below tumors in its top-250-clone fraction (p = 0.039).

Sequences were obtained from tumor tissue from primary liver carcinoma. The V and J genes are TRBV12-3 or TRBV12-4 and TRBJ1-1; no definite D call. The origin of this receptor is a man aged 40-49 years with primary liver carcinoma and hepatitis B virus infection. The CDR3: CATSSSDAITEAFF. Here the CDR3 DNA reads TGTGCCACCAGTTCTTCCGATGCGATCACTGAAGCTTTCTTT.